This T cell receptor beta chain was sequenced for a study of OX40 agonist ivuxolimab in advanced cancers. CDR3 length equals 15 residues. Germline CDR1 reads GTSNPN; CDR2 reads SVGIG (reference sequence). V lost 0 bases and J lost 5, with 15 bases in between. Method: immunoSEQ multiplex PCR; TCRdb's copy keeps in-frame clones and lacks some. Altogether 35,000 to 55,000 clones are present, roughly 94% being singletons, with the ten largest covering more than 9.5%. This specimen consisted of CD4+ or CD8+ T cells sorted from blood, obtained in a trial of the OX40 agonist ivuxolimab. The rearrangement uses TRBV30 and TRBJ2-3; D gene uncertain. The TCR comes from an adult with an advanced solid tumor such as melanoma, head and neck, liver or kidney cancer. The DNA for the CDR3 is TGTGCCTGGAGTGTACCCTCCCGCGGAGTAGATACGCAGTATTTT. Translation gives CAWSVPSRGVDTQYF. Drawing the rest from reference TRBV30 and TRBJ2-3, the complete variable domain is SQTIHQWPATLVQPVGSPLSLECTVEGTSNPNLYWYRQAAGRGLQLLFYSVGIGQISSEVPQNLSASRPQDRQFILSSKKLLLSDSGFYLCAWSVPSRGVDTQYFGPGTRLTVL.